This entry features one T cell receptor beta chain sequence. Its antigen remains unidentified. Clones were sequenced by immunoSEQ multiplex PCR, and TCRdb holds only the in-frame ones, with some missing. The data show about 400,000 clones, 86% seen once. The source of the sample is a study of cytomegalovirus exposure and HLA in healthy donors. Study-wide points: First-cohort TCR clusters tended to co-occur in the approximately 120 validation repertoires, a later analysis found.

Germline-derived CDR1 and CDR2 are SGHDN and FVKESK. The trim removed 5 bases at V and 0 bases at J, leaving 4 bases unmatched. The CDR3 is made up of 15 amino acids. The sequence was collected from a woman younger than 30 in good health and CMV-seronegative. The chain employs TRBV14 and TRBJ2-5, with 9 bases identical to TRBD2. The sample comprised PBMCs. The CDR3 protein is CASSAGLAYQETQYF. The CDR3 region has the DNA TGTGCCAGCAGCGCGGGACTAGCTTACCAAGAGACCCAGTACTTC.